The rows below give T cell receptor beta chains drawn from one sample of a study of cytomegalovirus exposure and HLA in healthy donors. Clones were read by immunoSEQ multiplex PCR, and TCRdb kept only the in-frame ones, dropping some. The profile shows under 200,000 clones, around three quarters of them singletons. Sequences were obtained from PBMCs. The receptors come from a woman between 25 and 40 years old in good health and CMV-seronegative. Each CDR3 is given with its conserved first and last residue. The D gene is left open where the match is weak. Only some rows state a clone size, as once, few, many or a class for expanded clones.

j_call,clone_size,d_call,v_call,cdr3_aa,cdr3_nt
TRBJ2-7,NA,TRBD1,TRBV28,CASRTGGYEQYF,TGTGCCAGCAGAACAGGGGGCTACGAGCAGTACTTC
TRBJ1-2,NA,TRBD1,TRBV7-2,CASSLIWTGGDYGYTF,TGTGCCAGCAGCTTGATATGGACAGGGGGCGACTATGGCTACACCTTC
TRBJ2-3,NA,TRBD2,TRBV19,CASRLSGASFSDTQYF,TGTGCCAGTAGGCTAAGCGGGGCTAGCTTTTCAGATACGCAGTATTTT
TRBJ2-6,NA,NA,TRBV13,CASSPNTGSGANVLTF,TGTGCCAGCAGCCCAAATACAGGCTCTGGGGCCAACGTCCTGACTTTC
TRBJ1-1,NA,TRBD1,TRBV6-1,CASSEALPGGRGAFF,TGTGCCAGCAGTGAAGCGCTTCCAGGGGGGCGGGGAGCTTTCTTT
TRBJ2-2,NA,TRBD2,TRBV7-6,CASSSLAGASAGELFF,TGTGCCAGCAGCTCCTTAGCGGGAGCTAGCGCCGGGGAGCTGTTTTTT
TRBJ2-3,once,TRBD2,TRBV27,CATALFGPGLADKISTDTQYF,TGTGCCACCGCCCTATTTGGCCCGGGACTAGCGGATAAGATTAGCACAGATACGCAGTATTTT
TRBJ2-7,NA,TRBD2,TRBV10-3,CAISESSASGRYEQYF,TGTGCCATCAGTGAGTCATCGGCTAGCGGGAGGTACGAGCAGTACTTC
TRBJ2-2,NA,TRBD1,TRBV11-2,CASSTTGGGTGELFF,TGTGCCAGCAGCACGACAGGGGGTGGGACCGGGGAGCTGTTTTTT
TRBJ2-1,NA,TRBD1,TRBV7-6,CASSLRQGAKSSYNEQFF,TGTGCCAGCAGCCTTAGACAGGGGGCTAAAAGCTCCTACAATGAGCAGTTCTTC
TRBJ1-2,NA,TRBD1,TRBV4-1,CASSPEVVGTESYGYTF,TGCGCCAGCAGCCCCGAGGTGGTAGGGACAGAGTCCTATGGCTACACCTTC
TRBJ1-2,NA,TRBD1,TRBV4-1,CASSQPRTGNYGYTF,TGCGCCAGCAGCCAACCGAGGACAGGGAACTATGGCTACACCTTC
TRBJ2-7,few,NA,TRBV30,CAWSVRFEQYF,TGTGCCTGGAGTGTCCGGTTCGAGCAGTACTTC
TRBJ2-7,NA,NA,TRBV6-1,CASSITGYEQYF,TGTGCCAGCAGTATAACAGGGTACGAGCAGTACTTC
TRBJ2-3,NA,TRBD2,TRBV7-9,CASSSPWGLAGEGDTQYF,TGTGCCAGCAGCTCGCCTTGGGGACTAGCGGGAGAGGGAGATACGCAGTATTTT
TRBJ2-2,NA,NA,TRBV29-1,CSVEGQNTGELFF,TGCAGCGTTGAAGGACAGAACACCGGGGAGCTGTTTTTT
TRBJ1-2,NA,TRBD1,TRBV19,CASSETGFTSTNYGYTF,TGTGCCAGTAGTGAGACAGGGTTTACTTCAACAAACTATGGCTACACCTTC
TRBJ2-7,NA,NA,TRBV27,CASSLWSSSYEQYF,TGTGCCAGCAGTTTGTGGTCGAGCTCCTACGAGCAGTACTTC
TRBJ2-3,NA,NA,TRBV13,CASSSLTDTQYF,TGTGCCAGCAGCTCCCTGACAGATACGCAGTATTTT
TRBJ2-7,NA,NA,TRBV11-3,CASSLAGAYEQYF,TGTGCCAGCAGCTTAGCAGGGGCCTACGAGCAGTACTTC
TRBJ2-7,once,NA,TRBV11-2,CASSLAGSPTYEQYF,TGTGCCAGCAGCTTAGCCGGGTCACCCACCTACGAGCAGTACTTC
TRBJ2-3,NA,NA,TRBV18,CASSPRTDATDTQYF,TGTGCCAGCTCACCAAGGACAGACGCCACAGATACGCAGTATTTT
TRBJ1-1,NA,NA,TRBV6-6,CASSPPRRSLATEAFF,TGTGCCAGCAGTCCCCCCCGACGGAGCCTAGCTACTGAAGCTTTCTTT
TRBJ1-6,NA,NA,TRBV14,CPDLRLGSPLHF,TGTCCGGACTTGCGTTTGGGTTCACCCCTCCACTTT
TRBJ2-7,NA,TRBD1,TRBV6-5,CASSYDYRGEQYF,TGTGCCAGCAGTTACGACTACAGGGGCGAGCAGTACTTC
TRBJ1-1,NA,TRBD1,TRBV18,CASSPPITGDMNTEAFF,TGTGCCAGCTCACCACCGATCACAGGGGATATGAACACTGAAGCTTTCTTT
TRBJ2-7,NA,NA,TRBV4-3,CASSQGQTTVYEQYF,TGCGCCAGCAGCCAAGGCCAAACGACAGTCTACGAGCAGTACTTC
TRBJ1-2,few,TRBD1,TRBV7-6,CASKGTGVYGYTF,TGTGCCAGCAAGGGGACAGGAGTTTATGGCTACACCTTC
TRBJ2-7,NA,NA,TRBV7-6,CASSLGTYEQYF,TGTGCCAGCAGCTTAGGGACTTACGAGCAGTACTTC
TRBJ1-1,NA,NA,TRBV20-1,CSTGHTEAFF,TGCAGTACAGGGCACACTGAAGCTTTCTTT
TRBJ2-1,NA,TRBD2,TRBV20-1,CSARGLAVLLF,TGCAGTGCTAGAGGCCTAGCGGTGTTGCTCTTC
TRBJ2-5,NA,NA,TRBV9,CASSLDQAPQETQYF,TGTGCCAGCAGCCTAGACCAGGCCCCGCAAGAGACCCAGTACTTC
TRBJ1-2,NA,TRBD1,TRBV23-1,CASSQSIRTGTAKNYGYTF,TGCGCCAGCAGTCAATCGATTCGGACAGGGACAGCAAAAAACTATGGCTACACCTTC
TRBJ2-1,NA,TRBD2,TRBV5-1,CASSFSVSGGGGNEQFF,TGCGCCAGCAGCTTTTCCGTTAGCGGGGGGGGAGGCAATGAGCAGTTCTTC
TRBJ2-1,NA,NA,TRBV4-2,CASSQVEESYNEQFF,TGTGCCAGCAGCCAAGTAGAAGAATCCTACAATGAGCAGTTCTTC
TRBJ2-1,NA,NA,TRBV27,CASSHGTNNEQFF,TGTGCCAGCAGTCACGGGACAAACAATGAGCAGTTCTTC
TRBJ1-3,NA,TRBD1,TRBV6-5,CASSSHRGSGNTIYF,TGTGCCAGCAGTTCACACAGGGGATCCGGAAACACCATATATTTT
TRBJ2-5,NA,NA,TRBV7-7,CASRTRGSQYF,TGTGCTAGCAGAACACGAGGGTCCCAGTACTTC
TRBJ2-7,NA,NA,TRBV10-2,CASSNGLGGMNEQYF,TGCGCCAGCTCGAATGGGCTGGGGGGAATGAACGAGCAGTACTTC
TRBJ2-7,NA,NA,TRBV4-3,CASSQDFPGSYEQYF,TGCGCCAGCAGCCAAGATTTCCCGGGATCCTACGAGCAGTACTTC
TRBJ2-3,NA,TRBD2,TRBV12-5,CASGSSRGESTDTQYF,TGTGCTAGTGGTTCATCACGGGGGGAGAGCACAGATACGCAGTATTTT
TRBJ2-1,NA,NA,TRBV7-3,CASSSRVANEQFF,TGTGCCAGCAGCTCCAGGGTGGCTAATGAGCAGTTCTTC
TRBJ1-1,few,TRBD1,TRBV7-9,CASSSGQGNTEAFF,TGTGCCAGCAGCTCGGGACAGGGGAACACTGAAGCTTTCTTT
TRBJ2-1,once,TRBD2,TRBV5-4,CASSTGGAGVGNEQFF,TGTGCCAGCAGCACCGGGGGGGCGGGTGTGGGCAATGAGCAGTTCTTC
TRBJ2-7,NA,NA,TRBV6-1,CASSEEASASSYEQYF,TGTGCCAGCAGTGAAGAAGCTAGCGCAAGCTCCTACGAGCAGTACTTC
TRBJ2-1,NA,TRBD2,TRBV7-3,CASSPGLAGEQNNEQFF,TGTGCCAGCAGTCCCGGACTAGCGGGGGAACAAAACAATGAGCAGTTCTTC